Shown below are 5 T cell receptor beta chains from a single sample sequenced in a study of T cells after yellow fever vaccination. Using its own MiXCR run on the 5' RACE reads, TCRdb lists one record per CDR3 protein. The table shows some 350,000 distinct CDR3 sequences, with 4% occurring only once. Sequences were derived from PBMCs, sampled 5 days after the yellow fever booster vaccination. The receptors stem from a man in his late teens or twenties who received the YFV17D yellow fever vaccine.

This sequence joins TRBV20-1 and TRBJ1-2, with D perhaps matching TRBD1 (6 bases). The CDR3 has 14 amino acids. CDR1 is DFQATT, CDR2 SNEGSKA, per germline (reference sequence). The V end was cut by 5 bases, the J end by 5 bases, with 18 bases between. The CDR3 here is CSAPHQGPSYGYTF. The CDR3 DNA is TGCAGTGCTCCCCACCAGGGGCCTTCTTATGGCTACACCTTC.

This clonotype was observed at least ten times. The chain combines TRBV3-1 with TRBJ2-3; D unclear. Trimming shortened V by 0 bases and J by 4 bases, and 5 bases separated the two germline ends. Germline V gene data show CDR1 as LGHDT and CDR2 as YNNKEL (reference sequence). The CDR3 is made up of 13 amino acids. The CDR3 loop is CASSQDSSDTQYF. The CDR3 DNA follows: TGTGCCAGCAGCCAAGATTCATCAGATACGCAGTATTTT.

This clonotype has just a few counts. The gene calls are TRBV20-1 and TRBJ1-3; the D is unclear. This CDR3 spans 12 amino acids. V lost 8 bases to trimming and J lost 4 bases, with 12 bases between them. The germline gives CDR1 DFQATT, CDR2 SNEGSKA (reference sequence). CDR3 sequence reads: CSTVGVGNTIYF. DNA for the CDR3: TGCAGTACTGTCGGCGTCGGAAACACCATATATTTT.

The sample holds a few counts of this clonotype. The chain joins TRBV6-6 to TRBJ1-2, with D possibly matching TRBD1 (5 bases). Trimming removed 5 bases at V and 7 bases at J, with 20 bases between. Germline CDR1 MNHNY, CDR2 SVGAGI (reference sequence). There are 15 residues in the CDR3. CDR3: CASSEPSGNLRGYTF. CDR3 sequence (DNA): TGTGCCAGCAGTGAACCATCAGGGAACCTTCGTGGCTACACCTTC.

This clonotype was detected a few times. V usage is TRBV5-1 and J usage is TRBJ1-1; 7 positions match TRBD1. Germline V CDR1 and CDR2: SGHRS, YFSETQ. The CDR3 has 13 residues. The V segment lost 4 bases and the J segment 2 bases; nucleotides outside the gene matches: 2. The CDR3 DNA follows: TGCGCCAGCAGCCGGGACAGCAACACTGAAGCTTTCTTT. Its translation: CASSRDSNTEAFF.